What follows are 5 T cell receptor beta chains derived from one specimen sequenced in a study of T cells expressing NK-cell markers. TCRdb reprocessed the 5' RACE reads; each CDR3 protein has one entry and no DNA is given. Found here are a few thousand distinct CDR3 sequences; the top ten clones hold less than 15%. The sample consisted of blood T cells: a sorted CD56 or NKG2C T cell subset, CD4+ or CD8+ T cells, or bulk PBMC T cells (not recorded which). These receptors were taken from a man aged 18 to 29 in good health.

V is TRBV27 and J is TRBJ2-1; TCRdb's D call, TRBD2, is unchecked because there is no DNA. Germline CDR1 is MNHEY and CDR2 is SMNVEV (reference sequence). CDR3 size: 15 residues. Here the CDR3 reads CASSLSAGAYNEQFF.

J is TRBJ2-2 and V is TRBV12-3 or TRBV12-4; there is no DNA to check the TCRdb D call of TRBD1. The CDR3 sequence is 15 residues long. CDR3 amino acids: CASSWGQGSTGELFF.

This clonotype is called medium-sized (0.01 to 0.1%) based on its frequency. The J gene is TRBJ2-1, the V gene TRBV11-3; there is no DNA to check the TCRdb D call of TRBD2. The germline V gene has CDR1 SGHNT and CDR2 YENEEA. CDR3 length equals 15 residues. CDR3 sequence: CASSFLAGGYNEQFF. The variable domain in full, with the rest retrieved from reference TRBV11-3 and TRBJ2-1, is EAGVVQSPRYKIIEKKQPVAFWCNPISGHNTLYWYLQNLGQGPELLIRYENEEAVDDSQLPKDRFSAERLKGVDSTLKIQPAELGDSAVYLCASSFLAGGYNEQFFGPGTRLTVL.

This clonotype registers medium-sized (0.01 to 0.1%) by frequency. The chain links TRBV7-2 to TRBJ2-7. The CDR3 is 11 amino acids. Per the germline V gene, CDR1 is SGHTA and CDR2 is FQGNSA. The CDR3: CASSLNYEQYF.

According to its frequency, this clonotype is medium-sized (0.01 to 0.1%). The chain employs TRBV29-1 and TRBJ2-1; the D call from TCRdb, TRBD2, cannot be confirmed without DNA. The CDR3 is 13 amino acids. Germline V lookup: CDR1 SQVTM, CDR2 ANQGSEA. CDR3 sequence reads: CSVGTLLGNEQFF.